Below, 11 T cell receptor beta chains from the same sample are listed, as sequenced in a study of blood T cell repertoires in COVID-19 (dated by TCRdb to 2020 to 2021). The method behind the library was the immunoSEQ multiplex PCR assay. As stored in TCRdb, this immuneACCESS dataset retains in-frame rearrangements with V and J assigned. A fraction of the clones does not appear; measured against another copy, unresolved V genes explain less than half of the discrepancy, and the remainder lacks a known reason. A total of 130,000 or so clones appear in this sample, approximately 80% of them only once. The biggest ten clones account for roughly 1.5% of the sample. Material: peripheral blood. Source of these receptors: a human donor in a cohort sampled during active COVID-19.

V gene TRBV1 combines with J gene TRBJ2-7; the D call in the table, TRBD2, was not verified against the DNA. TRBV1 is labeled a pseudogene. This CDR3 is 17 amino acids long. The CDR3, as DNA: TGCACCAGCAGCCAAGAATGCGGGGCAGGGCCTGGGAACGAGCAGTACTTC. Translation: CTSSQECGAGPGNEQYF.

The table lists this clone with a few counts. The chain uses TRBV28 and TRBJ2-1; 9 nucleotides agree with TRBD1. V shed 7 bases and J 4 bases; nucleotides not matched to a gene: 8. The CDR3 covers 15 residues. In germline, CDR1 is MDHEN, CDR2 SYDVKM. Here the CDR3 reads CASTTTGTGYNEQFF. Here the CDR3 DNA reads TGTGCCAGCACGACCACCGGGACAGGGTACAATGAGCAGTTCTTC.

The V call is TRBV18, the J call TRBJ2-1; 10 positions agree with TRBD2. The V segment lost 3 bases and the J segment 9 bases; nucleotides outside the gene matches: 14. CDR1 and CDR2 (germline): KGHSH, LQKENI. CDR3 size: 17 residues. The CDR3 nucleotides are TGTGCCAGCTCACCTCTCCTTTCCAGCGGGAGGGCCGTTGAGCAGTTCTTC. Its protein product is CASSPLLSSGRAVEQFF.

The rearrangement links TRBV5-4 to TRBJ1-1; 7 bases align to TRBD1. The CDR3 covers 15 residues. Trimming cost V 0 bases and J 6 bases; bases outside gene matches: 8. The V gene's germline CDR1 is SGHNT and CDR2 YYREEE (reference sequence). CDR3 in amino acids: CASSLGDSMAPEAFF. The CDR3 DNA sequence: TGTGCCAGCAGCTTGGGGGACAGTATGGCCCCTGAAGCTTTCTTT.

CDR3: CASSLIVGAHTGELFF. The CDR3 bases are TGTGCCAGCAGCTTAATCGTGGGAGCACACACCGGGGAGCTGTTTTTT. This sequence joins TRBV7-8 and TRBJ2-2, with a weak D call TRBD2 (5 bases). V lost 2 bases and J lost 3, with 13 bases in between. Germline CDR1 is SGHVS and CDR2 is FQNEAQ. The CDR3 is made up of 16 amino acids.

This sequence joins TRBV6-6 and TRBJ2-5; 7 bases map to TRBD2. V dropped 0 bases and J dropped 5; count of bases not matched to a gene: 9. This CDR3 has 16 residues. The germline gives CDR1 MNHNY, CDR2 SVGAGI (reference sequence). The DNA of the CDR3 is TGTGCCAGCAGTTACTCGGTCAGGGAGGGGCCGGAGACCCAGTACTTC. This gives the protein CASSYSVREGPETQYF.

The J gene is TRBJ1-1, the V gene TRBV10-3; TRBD1 matches at 8 bases. The CDR3 is 17 amino acids. Germline CDR1 ENHRY, CDR2 SYGVKD. J was trimmed by 0 bases and V by 3 bases; bases with no gene match: 9. CDR3 DNA: TGTGCCATCAGTGAAGGGCAGGGGGCGAGTATGAACACTGAAGCTTTCTTT. Its protein is CAISEGQGASMNTEAFF.

The CDR3 nucleotides are TGTGCCAGTAGGTCCGGAGCGATCGGGACCCAGTACTTC. Amino acids: CASRSGAIGTQYF. The chain is built from TRBV19 and TRBJ2-5; no clear D. The ends were cut back, 6 bases at V and 7 bases at J, with 15 bases in the middle. The CDR3 covers 13 residues. Germline values: CDR1 LNHDA, CDR2 SQIVND (reference sequence).

This rearrangement joins TRBV6-5 to TRBJ2-1; TRBD1 matches at 8 bases. This CDR3 is 15 amino acids long. V gave up 5 bases and J gave up 0 bases; unmatched junction bases: 3. Germline V CDR1 and CDR2: MNHEY, SVGAGI. In DNA, the CDR3 is TGTGCCAGCAGTCGACAGGGGAGCTCCTACAATGAGCAGTTCTTC. This translates into CASSRQGSSYNEQFF.

The V gene is TRBV11-3, the J gene TRBJ2-7, with 10 bases matching TRBD2. V was clipped by 5 bases and J by 1 base; unmatched bases: 2. The germline gives CDR1 SGHNT, CDR2 YENEEA. The CDR3 runs to 14 residues. The CDR3: CASSLTSGSYEQYF. CDR3 DNA sequence: TGTGCCAGCAGCCTGACTAGCGGGTCCTACGAGCAGTACTTC.

The CDR3 nucleotides read TGTGCCAGCAGGGTACAGGGGGCGCGGAGTTCACCCCTCCACTTT. Residues: CASRVQGARSSPLHF. The rearrangement links TRBV2 to TRBJ1-6; 9 positions match TRBD1. Germline CDR1 and CDR2: SNHLY and FYNNEI. Trimming took 6 bases from V and 9 from J; bases not matched to a gene: 9. The CDR3 sequence is 15 residues long.